One and the same sample provided the 15 T cell receptor beta chains below, sequenced in a study of CD8 T cells in ankylosing spondylitis. TCRdb independently ran MiXCR on the 5' RACE reads; one entry per CDR3 protein. The sample holds some 350,000 distinct CDR3 sequences, roughly 14% seen once. The sample comprised blood, either unsorted or a sorted T cell fraction (not recorded which). Receptor source: a male donor with ankylosing spondylitis or in good health (not recorded which).

This clonotype has only a few counts. The chain joins TRBV4-2 to TRBJ2-5, with D unresolved. Between the trimmed V and J ends, which lost 4 bases and 5 bases, there was a span of 14 bases. This CDR3 region has 14 residues. CDR1 is LGHNA and CDR2 is YNFKEQ in the germline V gene. This chain's CDR3 is CASSPYTIRETQYF. As DNA, the CDR3 is TGTGCCAGCAGCCCATACACTATTCGGGAGACCCAGTACTTC.

The sample holds a few counts of this clonotype. The chain is built from TRBV12-3 or TRBV12-4 and TRBJ1-4; no reliable D call. V gave up 2 bases and J gave up 0 bases, with 7 bases separating them. The CDR3 is 15 amino acids. The CDR3 is CASSLRQTTNEKLFF. CDR3 nucleotides: TGTGCCAGCAGTTTAAGGCAGACAACTAATGAAAAACTGTTTTTT.

The J gene is TRBJ2-2, the V gene TRBV19; no definite D call. Germline CDR1 LNHDA, CDR2 SQIVND (reference sequence). The CDR3 is 14 residues long. V was pared by 3 bases and J by 2 bases, with 7 bases between. CDR3 DNA sequence: TGTGCCAGTAGTATTACAGTTAACACCGGGGAGCTGTTTTTT. This codes for CASSITVNTGELFF. Full variable domain (missing parts from reference TRBV19 and TRBJ2-2): DGGITQSPKYLFRKEGQNVTLSCEQNLNHDAMYWYRQDPGQGLRLIYYSQIVNDFQKGDIAEGYSVSREKKESFPLTVTSAQKNPTAFYLCASSITVNTGELFFGEGSRLTVL.

This clonotype showed up just a few times. V gene TRBV5-1 combines with J gene TRBJ1-6; a weak D match, TRBD1 (5 bases). V lost 1 base and J 10 bases, leaving 12 bases between the germline ends. The CDR3 extends over 14 amino acids. Germline V gives CDR1 SGHRS, CDR2 YFSETQ. CDR3 DNA: TGCGCCAGCAGCTTGCAGGGAATCAGCTCACCCCTCCACTTT. Translating it yields CASSLQGISSPLHF.

This chain joins TRBV4-1 and TRBJ2-7; D gene uncertain. Trimming stripped 0 bases from V and 3 bases from J, with 12 bases between. The CDR3 runs to 15 residues. From germline, CDR1 is MGHRA and CDR2 YSYEKL. CDR3 in amino acids: CASSQEKGRNYEQYF. In DNA, the CDR3 is TGCGCCAGCAGCCAAGAGAAGGGCAGAAACTACGAGCAGTACTTC.

This clonotype showed up many times. This rearrangement joins TRBV12-3 or TRBV12-4 to TRBJ1-6; TRBD1 aligns across 11 bases. The trim removed 6 bases at V and 6 bases at J, leaving 4 bases unmatched. This CDR3 contains 15 residues. The CDR3 here is CASRRGQGGNSPLHF. CDR3 in DNA: TGTGCCAGCAGGAGGGGACAGGGGGGTAATTCACCCCTCCACTTT.

The chain couples TRBV7-2 to TRBJ1-3; no firm D call. Trimming pared 4 bases from V and 2 bases from J, leaving 18 bases between. CDR3 length: 17 amino acids. CDR1 SGHTA and CDR2 FQGNSA come from the germline V gene. The CDR3 nucleotides read TGTGCCAGCAGCTCAGTTCCCCCCACGCCTACTGGAAACACCATATATTTT. Its protein product is CASSSVPPTPTGNTIYF.

The chain combines TRBV4-1 with TRBJ1-2; D unresolved. The CDR3 is made up of 13 amino acids. Trimming stripped 5 bases from V and 2 bases from J, with 9 bases between. Per germline, CDR1 MGHRA and CDR2 YSYEKL. Written as DNA, the CDR3 is TGCGCCAGCAGCGGTGGGCAGAACTATGGCTACACCTTC. Translation: CASSGGQNYGYTF.

The chain joins TRBV15 to TRBJ1-2, with 9 bases matching TRBD1. V was pared by 4 bases and J by 8 bases, with 5 bases of the junction left unmatched. CDR3 length: 13 amino acids. CDR1 and CDR2 (germline): LNHNV, YYDKDF (reference sequence). CDR3: CATSNRGLGGYTF. The CDR3 nucleotides read TGTGCCACCAGCAACAGGGGGCTGGGGGGCTACACCTTC.

The chain is built from TRBV12-3 or TRBV12-4 and TRBJ1-4; TRBD1 matches 7 bases. The junction had 8 bases not matched to a gene; V was cut back by 2 bases and J by 8 bases. This CDR3 is built from 15 residues. CDR3 DNA sequence: TGTGCCAGCAGTTTAAGGGGGCAGGGAGGCGAAAAACTGTTTTTT. Translating gives CASSLRGQGGEKLFF.

This clonotype was seen only a few times. The V call is TRBV5-5, the J call TRBJ1-2, with 7 bases matching TRBD1. The germline V gene encodes CDR1 SGHKS and CDR2 YYEKEE (reference sequence). V gave up 4 bases and J gave up 10 bases; unmatched junction bases: 10. This CDR3 region has 13 residues. The CDR3 DNA follows: TGTGCCAGCAGCGCTCACAGGGGCGAGGTCTACACCTTC. It codes for CASSAHRGEVYTF. Drawing the rest from reference TRBV5-5 and TRBJ1-2, the complete variable domain is DAGVTQSPTHLIKTRGQQVTLRCSPISGHKSVSWYQQVLGQGPQFIFQYYEKEERGRGNFPDRFSARQFPNYSSELNVNALLLGDSALYLCASSAHRGEVYTFGSGTRLTVV.

The V gene is TRBV7-9, the J gene TRBJ1-6; 8 bases match TRBD1. V gave up 5 bases and J gave up 7 bases; unmatched junction bases: 7. Germline loops: CDR1 SEHNR, CDR2 FQNEAQ (reference sequence). The CDR3 runs to 15 residues. CDR3 sequence (DNA): TGTGCCAGCAGCCATGGACAGGGACTCAATTCACCCCTCCACTTT. This encodes CASSHGQGLNSPLHF.

This clonotype came up a few times. The gene calls are TRBV7-2 and TRBJ2-4; 9 positions agree with TRBD2. The CDR3 extends over 15 amino acids. Germline CDR1 reads SGHTA; CDR2 reads FQGNSA. Trimming took 5 bases from V and 2 from J; bases not matched to a gene: 4. CDR3 bases: TGTGCCAGCAGCCCCGCGGGGGGGCCCAAAAACATTCAGTACTTC. Amino acid sequence: CASSPAGGPKNIQYF.

The rearrangement uses TRBV5-1 and TRBJ1-1; D is undetermined. V shed 0 bases and J shed 4 bases, with 7 bases lying between them. Germline loops: CDR1 SGHRS, CDR2 YFSETQ. The CDR3 is 13 amino acids. The CDR3 here is CASSLEGTTEAFF. In nucleotides, the CDR3 is TGCGCCAGCAGCTTGGAGGGTACCACTGAAGCTTTCTTT.

The chain uses TRBV4-1 and TRBJ2-3, with 9 bases aligning to TRBD1. Germline V gene sequence: CDR1 MGHRA, CDR2 YSYEKL. CDR3 length: 16 amino acids. V trimming: 4 bases; J trimming: 6 bases; junction bases outside the gene matches: 11. CDR3 region: CASSPEEQGAWDTQYF. The CDR3 DNA follows: TGCGCCAGCAGCCCTGAGGAACAGGGGGCGTGGGATACGCAGTATTTT.